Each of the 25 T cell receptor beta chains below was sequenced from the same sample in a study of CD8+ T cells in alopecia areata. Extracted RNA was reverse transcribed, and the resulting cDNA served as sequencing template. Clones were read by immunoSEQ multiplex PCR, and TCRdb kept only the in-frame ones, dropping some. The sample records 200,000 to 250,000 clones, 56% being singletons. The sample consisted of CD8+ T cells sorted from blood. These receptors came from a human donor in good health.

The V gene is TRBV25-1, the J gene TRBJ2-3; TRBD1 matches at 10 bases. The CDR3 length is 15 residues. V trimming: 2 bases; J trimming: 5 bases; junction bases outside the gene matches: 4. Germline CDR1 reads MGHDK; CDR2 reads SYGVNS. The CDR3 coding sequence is TGTGCCAGCAGTGAAGACAGGGGGCGAAGAGATACGCAGTATTTT. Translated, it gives CASSEDRGRRDTQYF.

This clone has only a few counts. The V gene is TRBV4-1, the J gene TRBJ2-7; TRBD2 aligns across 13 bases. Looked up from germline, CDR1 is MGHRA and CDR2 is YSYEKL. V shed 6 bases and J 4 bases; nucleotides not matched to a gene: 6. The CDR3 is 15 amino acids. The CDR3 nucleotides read TGCGCCAGCAGTCTGACTAGCGGGGGGTTGTACGAGCAGTACTTC. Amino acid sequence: CASSLTSGGLYEQYF.

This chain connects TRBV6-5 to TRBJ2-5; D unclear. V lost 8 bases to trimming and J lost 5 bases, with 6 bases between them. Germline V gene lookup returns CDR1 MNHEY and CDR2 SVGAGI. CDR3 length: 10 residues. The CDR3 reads CASGRETQYF. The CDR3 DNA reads TGTGCCAGCGGTCGGGAGACCCAGTACTTC.

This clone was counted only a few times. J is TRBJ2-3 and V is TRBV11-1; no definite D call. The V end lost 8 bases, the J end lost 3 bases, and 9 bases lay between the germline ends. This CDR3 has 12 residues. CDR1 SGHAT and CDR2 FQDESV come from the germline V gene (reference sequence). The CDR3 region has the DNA TGTGCCAGCTCCACAGCGACAGATACGCAGTATTTT. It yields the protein CASSTATDTQYF.

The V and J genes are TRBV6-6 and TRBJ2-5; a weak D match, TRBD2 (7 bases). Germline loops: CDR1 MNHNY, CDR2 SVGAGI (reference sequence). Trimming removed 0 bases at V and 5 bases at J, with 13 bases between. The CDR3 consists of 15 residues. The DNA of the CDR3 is TGTGCCAGCAGTTACTCGGCGGGGGCCAGGGAGACCCAGTACTTC. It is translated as CASSYSAGARETQYF.

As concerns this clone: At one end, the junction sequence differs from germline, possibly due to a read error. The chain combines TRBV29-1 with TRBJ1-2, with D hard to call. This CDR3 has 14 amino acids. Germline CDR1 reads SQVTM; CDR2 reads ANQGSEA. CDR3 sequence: CSVQDGGYNYGYTF. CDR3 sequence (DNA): TGCAGCGTTCAAGACGGAGGATACAACTATGGCTACACCTTC. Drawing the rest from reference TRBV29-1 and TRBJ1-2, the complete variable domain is SAVISQKPSRDICQRGTSLTIQCQVDSQVTMMFWYRQQPGQSLTLIATANQGSEATYESGFVIDKFPISRPNLTFSTLTVSNMSPEDSSIYLCSVQDGGYNYGYTFGSGTRLTVV.

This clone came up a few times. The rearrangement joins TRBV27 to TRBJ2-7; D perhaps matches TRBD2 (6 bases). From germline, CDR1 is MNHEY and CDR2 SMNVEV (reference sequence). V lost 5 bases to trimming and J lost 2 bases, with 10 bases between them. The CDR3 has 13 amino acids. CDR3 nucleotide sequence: TGTGCCAGCAGTCGTGGCGGGGCCTACGAGCAGTACTTC. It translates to CASSRGGAYEQYF.

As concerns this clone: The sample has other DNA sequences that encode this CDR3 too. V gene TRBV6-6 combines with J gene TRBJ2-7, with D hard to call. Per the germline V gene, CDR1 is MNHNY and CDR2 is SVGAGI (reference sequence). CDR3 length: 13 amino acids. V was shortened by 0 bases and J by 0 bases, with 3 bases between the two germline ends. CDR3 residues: CASSYSSSYEQYF. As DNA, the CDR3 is TGTGCCAGCAGTTACTCGAGCTCCTACGAGCAGTACTTC.

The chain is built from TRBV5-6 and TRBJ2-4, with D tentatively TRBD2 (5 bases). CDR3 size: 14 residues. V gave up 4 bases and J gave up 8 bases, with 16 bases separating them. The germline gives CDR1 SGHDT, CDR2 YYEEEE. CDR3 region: CASSPGLNQHIQYF. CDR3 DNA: TGTGCCAGCAGCCCTGGACTCAACCAGCACATTCAGTACTTC. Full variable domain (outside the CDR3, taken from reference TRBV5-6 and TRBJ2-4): DAGVTQSPTHLIKTRGQQVTLRCSPKSGHDTVSWYQQALGQGPQFIFQYYEEEERQRGNFPDRFSGHQFPNYSSELNVNALLLGDSALYLCASSPGLNQHIQYFGAGTRLSVL.

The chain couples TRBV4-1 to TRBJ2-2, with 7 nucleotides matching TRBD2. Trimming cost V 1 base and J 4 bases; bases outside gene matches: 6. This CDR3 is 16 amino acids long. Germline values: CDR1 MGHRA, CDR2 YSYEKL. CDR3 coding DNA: TGCGCCAGCAGCCAAGTGGGAGGGTCGGGCACCGGGGAGCTGTTTTTT. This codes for CASSQVGGSGTGELFF.

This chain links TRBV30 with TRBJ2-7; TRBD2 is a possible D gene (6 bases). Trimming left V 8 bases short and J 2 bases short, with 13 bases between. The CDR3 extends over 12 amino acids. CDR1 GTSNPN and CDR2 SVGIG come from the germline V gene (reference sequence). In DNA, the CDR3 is TGTGCCGGGGACGGGGGAACCTACGAGCAGTACTTC. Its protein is CAGDGGTYEQYF. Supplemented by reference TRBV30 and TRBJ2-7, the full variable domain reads SQTIHQWPATLVQPVGSPLSLECTVEGTSNPNLYWYRQAAGRGLQLLFYSVGIGQISSEVPQNLSASRPQDRQFILSSKKLLLSDSGFYLCAGDGGTYEQYFGPGTRLTVT.

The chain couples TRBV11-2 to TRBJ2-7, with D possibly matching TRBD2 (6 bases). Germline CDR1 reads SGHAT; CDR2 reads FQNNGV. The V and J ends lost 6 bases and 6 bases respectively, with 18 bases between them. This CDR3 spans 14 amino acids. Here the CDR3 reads CASRTPERVGEQYF. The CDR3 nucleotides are TGTGCCAGCAGGACCCCGGAGCGGGTGGGCGAGCAGTACTTC.

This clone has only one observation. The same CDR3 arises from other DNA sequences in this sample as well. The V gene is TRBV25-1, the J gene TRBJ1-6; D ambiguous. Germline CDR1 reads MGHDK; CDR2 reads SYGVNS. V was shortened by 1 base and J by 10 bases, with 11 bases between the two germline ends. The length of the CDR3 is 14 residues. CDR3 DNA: TGTGCCAGCAGTGAATCGGGGTCGTCCTCACCCCTCCACTTT. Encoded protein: CASSESGSSSPLHF.

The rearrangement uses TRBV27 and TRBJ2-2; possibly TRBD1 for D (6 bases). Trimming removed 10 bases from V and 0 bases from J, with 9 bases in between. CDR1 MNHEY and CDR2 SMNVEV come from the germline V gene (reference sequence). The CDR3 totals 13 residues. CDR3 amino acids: CAIGTSNTGELFF. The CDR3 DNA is TGTGCCATTGGGACATCGAACACCGGGGAGCTGTTTTTT.

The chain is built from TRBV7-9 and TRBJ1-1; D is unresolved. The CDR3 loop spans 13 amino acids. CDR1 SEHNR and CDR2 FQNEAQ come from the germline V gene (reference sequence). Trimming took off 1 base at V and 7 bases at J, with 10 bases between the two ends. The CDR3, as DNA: TGTGCCAGCAGCTTAGGTGCAGGAGATGAAGCTTTCTTT. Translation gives CASSLGAGDEAFF.

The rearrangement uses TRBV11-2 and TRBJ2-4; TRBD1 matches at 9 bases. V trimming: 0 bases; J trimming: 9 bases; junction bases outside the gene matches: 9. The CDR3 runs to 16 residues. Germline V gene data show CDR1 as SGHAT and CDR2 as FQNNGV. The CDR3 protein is CASSLDSGQGVGIQYF. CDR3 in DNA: TGTGCCAGCAGCTTAGATTCGGGACAGGGTGTCGGCATTCAGTACTTC.

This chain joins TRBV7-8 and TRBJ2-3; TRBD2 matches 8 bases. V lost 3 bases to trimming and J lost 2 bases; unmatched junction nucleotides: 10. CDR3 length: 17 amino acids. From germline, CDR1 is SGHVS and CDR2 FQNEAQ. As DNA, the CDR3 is TGTGCCAGCAGCTTGCGGTGGGCGGGGGGAATCACAGATACGCAGTATTTT. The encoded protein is CASSLRWAGGITDTQYF.

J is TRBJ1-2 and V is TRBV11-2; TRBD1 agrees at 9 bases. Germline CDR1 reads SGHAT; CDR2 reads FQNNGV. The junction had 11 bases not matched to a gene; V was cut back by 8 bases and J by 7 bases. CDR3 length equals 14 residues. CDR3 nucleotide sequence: TGTGCCAGCGGGACAGGGTTTAGTTTTGGTGGCTACACCTTC. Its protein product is CASGTGFSFGGYTF.

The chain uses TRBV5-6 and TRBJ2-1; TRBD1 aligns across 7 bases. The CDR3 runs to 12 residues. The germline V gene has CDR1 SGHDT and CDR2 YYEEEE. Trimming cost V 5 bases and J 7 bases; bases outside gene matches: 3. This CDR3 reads CASSLQGNEQFF. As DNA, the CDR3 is TGTGCCAGCAGTTTACAGGGGAATGAGCAGTTCTTC.

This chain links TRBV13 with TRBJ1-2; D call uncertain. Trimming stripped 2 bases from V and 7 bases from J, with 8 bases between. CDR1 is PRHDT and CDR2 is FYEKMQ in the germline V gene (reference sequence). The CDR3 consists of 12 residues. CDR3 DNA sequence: TGTGCCAGCAGCTTATCGACGGGTGGCTACACCTTC. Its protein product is CASSLSTGGYTF.

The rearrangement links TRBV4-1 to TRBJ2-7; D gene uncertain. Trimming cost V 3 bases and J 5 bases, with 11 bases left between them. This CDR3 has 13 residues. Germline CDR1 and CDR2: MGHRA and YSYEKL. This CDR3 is CASSQLTSHEQYF. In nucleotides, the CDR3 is TGCGCCAGCAGCCAGTTGACATCCCACGAGCAGTACTTC.

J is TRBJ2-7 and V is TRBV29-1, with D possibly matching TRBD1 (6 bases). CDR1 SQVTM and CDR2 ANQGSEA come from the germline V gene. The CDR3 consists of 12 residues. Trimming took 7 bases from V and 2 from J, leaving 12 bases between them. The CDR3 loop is CSARDTAYEQYF. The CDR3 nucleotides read TGCAGCGCCCGGGACACTGCCTACGAGCAGTACTTC.

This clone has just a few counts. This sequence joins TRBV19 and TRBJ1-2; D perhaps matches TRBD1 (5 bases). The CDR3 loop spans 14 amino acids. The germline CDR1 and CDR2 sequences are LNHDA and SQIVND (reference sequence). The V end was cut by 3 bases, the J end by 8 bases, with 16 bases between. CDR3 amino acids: CASSMVGGTHGYTF. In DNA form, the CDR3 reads TGTGCCAGTAGTATGGTTGGCGGGACTCACGGCTACACCTTC.

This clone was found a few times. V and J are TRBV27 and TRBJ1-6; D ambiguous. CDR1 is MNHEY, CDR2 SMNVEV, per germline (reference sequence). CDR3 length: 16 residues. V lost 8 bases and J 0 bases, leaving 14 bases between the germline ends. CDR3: CASGSGLSSYNSPLHF. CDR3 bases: TGTGCCAGCGGATCAGGTCTGAGCTCCTATAATTCACCCCTCCACTTT.

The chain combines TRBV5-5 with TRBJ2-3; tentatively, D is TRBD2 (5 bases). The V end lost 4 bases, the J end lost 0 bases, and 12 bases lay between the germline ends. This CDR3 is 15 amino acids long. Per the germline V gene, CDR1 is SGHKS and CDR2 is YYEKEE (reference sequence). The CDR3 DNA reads TGTGCCAGCAGCCCCTTGGCGGGCAGCACAGATACGCAGTATTTT. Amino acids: CASSPLAGSTDTQYF.